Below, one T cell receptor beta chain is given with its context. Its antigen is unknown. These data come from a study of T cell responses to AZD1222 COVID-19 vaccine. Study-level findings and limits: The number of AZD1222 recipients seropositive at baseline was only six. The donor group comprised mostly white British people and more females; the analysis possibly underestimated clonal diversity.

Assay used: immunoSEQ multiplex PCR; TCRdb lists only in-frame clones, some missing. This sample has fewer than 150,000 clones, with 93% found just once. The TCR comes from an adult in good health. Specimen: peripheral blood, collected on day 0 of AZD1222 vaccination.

CDR3 region: CASGRQNLNTEAFF. In DNA, the CDR3 is TGCGCCAGCGGCCGACAGAACCTGAACACTGAAGCTTTCTTT. J is TRBJ1-1 and V is TRBV5-1; perhaps TRBD1 as D (5 bases). Germline CDR1 SGHRS, CDR2 YFSETQ. V gave up 7 bases and J gave up 0 bases, with 13 bases separating them. The CDR3 is 14 amino acids.